The rows below give T cell receptor beta chains drawn from one sample of a study of identifying expanded T cells in peripheral blood. The data were produced by immunoSEQ multiplex PCR, yet TCRdb's version contains in-frame clones alone and is incomplete. The sample yields around 57,000 clones, around 87% seen once. The sequencing sample was made of blood. The receptor set was obtained from a person between 18 and 75 years old in good health. Each CDR3 is given with its conserved first and last residue. A D gene is named only where the DNA matches it firmly. Clone size, where shown, is once, few, many, or a class for clones that have expanded.

J,D,V,size,DNA,CDR3
TRBJ2-3,TRBD1,TRBV10-1,NA,TGCGCCAGCAGTGACGGACAGGGGGTCACAGATACGCAGTATTTT,CASSDGQGVTDTQYF
TRBJ2-7,TRBD2,TRBV4-3,NA,TGCGCCAGCAGCCAAGATTGGAGCGGGAGGTGGTACGAGCAGTACTTC,CASSQDWSGRWYEQYF
TRBJ1-1,NA,TRBV19,NA,TGTGCCAGTAGTATAGGCCGGGACACTGAAGCTTTCTTT,CASSIGRDTEAFF
TRBJ2-7,NA,TRBV19,NA,TGTGCCAGTAGTATGAACAGAGGTTACGAGCAGTACTTC,CASSMNRGYEQYF
TRBJ2-2,NA,TRBV6-5,NA,TGTGCCAGCAGTGCCGCGACAGCCGGGGAGCTGTTTTTT,CASSAATAGELFF
TRBJ2-5,TRBD2,TRBV7-3,NA,TGTGCCAGCAGCTCTAGCGGGGTAGACGAGACCCAGTACTTC,CASSSSGVDETQYF
TRBJ1-3,NA,TRBV6-6,medium-sized,TGTGCCAGCACCGCTACAGAGGAAGGAAACACCATATATTTT,CASTATEEGNTIYF
TRBJ1-3,NA,TRBV2,NA,TGTGCCAGCAGTGAATACCGGGCCTCTGGAAACACCATATATTTT,CASSEYRASGNTIYF
TRBJ2-1,TRBD2,TRBV28,once,TGTGCCAGCAGTGACGCTAGCGGGACTTACAATGAGCAGTTCTTC,CASSDASGTYNEQFF
TRBJ1-5,TRBD1,TRBV4-1,NA,TGCGCCAGCAGCCACCACAGGGGGCGCCGACAGCCCCAGCATTTT,CASSHHRGRRQPQHF
TRBJ2-3,NA,TRBV9,NA,TGTGCCAGCAGCGTAGCTAGGGGGGGAAACACAGATACGCAGTATTTT,CASSVARGGNTDTQYF
TRBJ1-2,NA,TRBV5-1,NA,TGCGCCAGCAGTCCGGACAGCCCTAACTATGGCTACACCTTC,CASSPDSPNYGYTF
TRBJ2-1,NA,TRBV15,NA,TGTGCCACCAGCAGAGATCGGGGGAGCTCCTACAATGAGCAGTTCTTC,CATSRDRGSSYNEQFF
TRBJ2-6,NA,TRBV11-2,NA,TGTGCCAGCAGCCTTAGGATTACTGGGGCCAACGTCCTGACTTTC,CASSLRITGANVLTF
TRBJ1-4,TRBD1,TRBV5-1,few,TGCGCCAGCAGCCGTACGACAGGGGGAGTTATCGGGCGTAATGAAAAACTGTTTTTT,CASSRTTGGVIGRNEKLFF
TRBJ1-5,NA,TRBV10-3,NA,TGTGCCATCAGTGACTACGACCAGCCCCAGCATTTT,CAISDYDQPQHF
TRBJ2-1,NA,TRBV7-3,NA,TGTGCCAGCAGCTTAGGAGGGGATGAGCAGTTCTTC,CASSLGGDEQFF
TRBJ1-6,TRBD1,TRBV28,NA,TGTGCCAGCAGTTTCGTGACAGGGTTACGTGGTTCACCCCTCCACTTT,CASSFVTGLRGSPLHF
TRBJ2-2,NA,TRBV5-6,NA,TGTGCCAGCAGCTTGGGTCCAGCCACCGGGGAGCTGTTTTTT,CASSLGPATGELFF
TRBJ2-3,NA,TRBV2,NA,TGTGCCAGCAGTACCACATCCGTCGGACATACGCAGTATTTT,CASSTTSVGHTQYF
TRBJ2-7,TRBD2,TRBV5-1,NA,TGCGCCAGCAGCTTGACAGCGGGAGGCTACGAGCAGTACTTC,CASSLTAGGYEQYF
TRBJ2-5,TRBD2,TRBV28,NA,TGTGCCAGCAATTCCGCGGCGGGGGATGCGGAGACCCAGTACTTC,CASNSAAGDAETQYF
TRBJ2-7,NA,TRBV28,NA,TGTGCCAGCAGGCAGACTCTTGTAACCTACGAGCAGTACTTC,CASRQTLVTYEQYF
TRBJ1-5,NA,TRBV19,NA,TGTGCCAGTAGTTCGGGTGGTCCCAATCAGCCCCAGCATTTT,CASSSGGPNQPQHF
TRBJ2-3,TRBD2,TRBV6-4,medium-sized,TGTGCCAGCAGTGCTAGCGGTAGCACAGATACGCAGTATTTT,CASSASGSTDTQYF
TRBJ2-7,NA,TRBV11-2,NA,TGTGCCAGCAGCTGGGGGGCCGGCTACGAGCAGTACTTC,CASSWGAGYEQYF
TRBJ2-1,TRBD2,TRBV27,NA,TGTGCCAGCAGCCCAAGGAAACTAGCGGGGGGCCTTTACAATGAGCAGTTCTTC,CASSPRKLAGGLYNEQFF
TRBJ1-4,TRBD1,TRBV2,NA,TGTGCCAGCAGGGGGACAGAAATTGAAAAACTGTTTTTT,CASRGTEIEKLFF
TRBJ2-6,TRBD2,TRBV4-2,NA,TGTGCCAGCAGCCAAGGGACTAGCGGGGGTGGGGCCAACGTCCTGACTTTC,CASSQGTSGGGANVLTF
TRBJ2-3,TRBD2,TRBV10-3,NA,TGTGCCATCACCGGCGGGAGCTCAGATACGCAGTATTTT,CAITGGSSDTQYF
TRBJ2-1,TRBD2,TRBV4-2,NA,TGTGCCAGCAGCCAAGAAGGGGCCAGCGGGGGGGCCAATGAGCAGTTCTTC,CASSQEGASGGANEQFF
TRBJ1-1,NA,TRBV6-4,NA,TGTGCCAGCAGTCCCGGCGAAGGGAACACTGAAGCTTTCTTT,CASSPGEGNTEAFF
TRBJ2-7,TRBD1,TRBV5-4,NA,TGTGCCAGCAGCTCGGGACAGTCCTCAACGGGCGAGCAGTACTTC,CASSSGQSSTGEQYF
TRBJ1-5,NA,TRBV30,NA,TGTGCCTGGAGTATGTCAGGTAATCAGCCCCAGCATTTT,CAWSMSGNQPQHF
TRBJ1-2,NA,TRBV29-1,NA,TGCAGCGTTGAAGACAGGGAGGAAGATGGCTACACCTTC,CSVEDREEDGYTF
TRBJ1-1,NA,TRBV9,NA,TGTGCCAGCAGCGTAGCGGGGGTTGGCACTGAAGCTTTCTTT,CASSVAGVGTEAFF
TRBJ2-5,NA,TRBV29-1,NA,TGCAGCGTTCAGAGGACCCCCGGAGAGACCCAGTACTTC,CSVQRTPGETQYF
TRBJ2-2,TRBD2,TRBV10-3,NA,TGTGCCATCAGTGAGGGTGAGCGGGACGGAGTGGAGCTGTTTTTT,CAISEGERDGVELFF
TRBJ2-2,NA,TRBV9,NA,TGTGCCAGCAGCGTAGCTACGACACTGAACACCGGGGAGCTGTTTTTT,CASSVATTLNTGELFF